This TCR beta chain came from a study of glioma-infiltrating T cells after dendritic cell vaccination. About the study: Monocyte-derived dendritic cells, cultured approximately 7 days with IL-4 and GM-CSF, were pulsed with autologous tumor lysate.

Overall study results and limits: Longer survival after dendritic cell vaccination followed higher pretreatment TIL content.

No glioblastoma patient carried an isocitrate dehydrogenase mutation. Blood PBMC samples: pre-vaccination, two weeks post third vaccination, and at tumor progression. V gave up 0 bases and J gave up 8 bases, with 20 bases separating them. The germline CDR1 and CDR2 sequences are SGDLS and YYNGEE. This CDR3 has 16 amino acids. This table comes from immunoSEQ multiplex PCR, and its TCRdb copy is limited to in-frame clones, with some not included. The sample lists about 92,000 clones; around 86% were seen once. Concerning this clone: Its specificity is unknown.

The sequences come from blood, collected before dendritic cell vaccination. The chain has TRBV9 and TRBJ1-2; no reliable D call. This TCR was recovered from a human donor with glioblastoma. Written as DNA, the CDR3 is TGTGCCAGCAGCGTAGAAAGGGAGGAGCTATCTCGAGGCTACACCTTC. Its protein product is CASSVEREELSRGYTF.